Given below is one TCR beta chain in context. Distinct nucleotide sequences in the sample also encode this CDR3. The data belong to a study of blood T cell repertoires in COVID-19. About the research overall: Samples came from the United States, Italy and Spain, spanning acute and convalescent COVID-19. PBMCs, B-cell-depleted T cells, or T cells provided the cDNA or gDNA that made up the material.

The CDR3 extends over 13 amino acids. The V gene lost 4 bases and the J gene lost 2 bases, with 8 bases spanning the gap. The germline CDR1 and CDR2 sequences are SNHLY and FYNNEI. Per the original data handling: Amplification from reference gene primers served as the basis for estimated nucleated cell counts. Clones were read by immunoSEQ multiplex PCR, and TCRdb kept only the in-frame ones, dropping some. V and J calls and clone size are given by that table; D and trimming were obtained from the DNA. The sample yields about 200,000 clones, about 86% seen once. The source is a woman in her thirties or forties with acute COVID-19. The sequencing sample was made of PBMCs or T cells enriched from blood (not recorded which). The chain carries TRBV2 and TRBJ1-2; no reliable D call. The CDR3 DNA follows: TGTGCCAGCAGTGTTCAGGAAAACTATGGCTACACCTTC. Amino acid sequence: CASSVQENYGYTF. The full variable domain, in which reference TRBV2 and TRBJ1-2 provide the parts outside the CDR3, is EPEVTQTPSHQVTQMGQEVILRCVPISNHLYFYWYRQILGQKVEFLVSFYNNEISEKSEIFDDQFSVERPDGSNFTLKIRSTKLEDSAMYFCASSVQENYGYTFGSGTRLTVV.